One and the same sample provided the 32 T cell receptor beta chains below, sequenced in a study of blood T cell repertoires in COVID-19. Method: immunoSEQ multiplex PCR; TCRdb's copy keeps in-frame clones and lacks some. The sample contains around 250,000 clones, around 83% of which appear only once. Sequencing was done on a sample of peripheral blood. All receptors come from a man aged 25 to 45 who had recovered from COVID-19.

This chain joins TRBV13 and TRBJ1-4; 9 nucleotides align to TRBD1. Germline values: CDR1 PRHDT, CDR2 FYEKMQ (reference sequence). V gave up 5 bases and J gave up 7 bases; unmatched junction bases: 8. This CDR3 region has 15 residues. The CDR3 region has the DNA TGTGCCAGCAGCCGAACCGGGACAGGGCTTGAAAAACTGTTTTTT. It yields the protein CASSRTGTGLEKLFF.

The chain recombines TRBV5-1 with TRBJ2-5, with D perhaps matching TRBD1 (6 bases). Germline lookup yields CDR1 SGHRS and CDR2 YFSETQ. The CDR3 spans 14 residues. The V gene lost 1 base and the J gene lost 2 bases, with 9 bases spanning the gap. The CDR3 region is CASSLSGAQETQYF. DNA for the CDR3: TGCGCCAGCAGCTTGTCAGGGGCACAAGAGACCCAGTACTTC.

The genes are TRBV5-1 and TRBJ1-6; 8 bases agree with TRBD1. The CDR3 runs to 14 residues. The germline gives CDR1 SGHRS, CDR2 YFSETQ. Germline trimming cut 3 bases from V and 9 bases from J; bases unmatched to any gene: 5. CDR3 residues: CASSSQGDSSPLHF. CDR3 in DNA: TGCGCCAGCAGCTCACAGGGGGATAGTTCACCCCTCCACTTT.

The chain recombines TRBV5-1 with TRBJ2-7, with D perhaps TRBD1 (6 bases). The CDR3 sequence is 14 residues long. Germline CDR1 is SGHRS and CDR2 is YFSETQ. Trimming left V 0 bases short and J 5 bases short, with 12 bases between. The CDR3 nucleotides are TGCGCCAGCAGCTTGGGTGGGAAGGGGGACGAGCAGTACTTC. This translates into CASSLGGKGDEQYF. The full variable domain, with the rest looked up from reference TRBV5-1 and TRBJ2-7, is KAGVTQTPRYLIKTRGQQVTLSCSPISGHRSVSWYQQTPGQGLQFLFEYFSETQRNKGNFPGRFSGRQFSNSRSEMNVSTLELGDSALYLCASSLGGKGDEQYFGPGTRLTVT.

V usage is TRBV16 and J usage is TRBJ1-1; weak D call: TRBD1 (6 bases). Germline assignment: CDR1 KGHSY and CDR2 FQNENV. V was trimmed by 0 bases and J by 4 bases, leaving 15 bases between them. The CDR3 contains 16 residues. CDR3 protein: CASSQSIVRGGTEAFF. CDR3 DNA sequence: TGTGCCAGCAGCCAATCTATTGTCAGGGGTGGCACTGAAGCTTTCTTT.

The V call is TRBV2, the J call TRBJ2-7; a weak D match, TRBD1 (5 bases). This CDR3 has 13 amino acids. Per the germline V gene, CDR1 is SNHLY and CDR2 is FYNNEI. Trimming left V 1 base short and J 3 bases short, with 7 bases between. The CDR3 nucleotides are TGTGCCAGCAGTGAAGGACAGTTCTACGAGCAGTACGTC. This translates into CASSEGQFYEQYV.

V and J are TRBV3-1 (or the pseudogene TRBV3-2) and TRBJ1-3; 9 nucleotides line up with TRBD1. Germline loops: CDR1 LGHDT, CDR2 YNNKEL (reference sequence). The CDR3 covers 14 residues. The trim removed 4 bases at V and 4 bases at J, leaving 2 bases unmatched. CDR3 sequence reads: CASSPGQGGNTIYF. CDR3 DNA: TGTGCCAGCAGCCCGGGACAGGGCGGAAACACCATATATTTT.

The CDR3, as DNA: TGTGCCAGCGGGGAGGGTCCCAACTATGGCTACACCTTC. It encodes CASGEGPNYGYTF. The chain carries TRBV27 and TRBJ1-2; no clear D. The V gene lost 8 bases and the J gene lost 2 bases, with 12 bases spanning the gap. CDR1 and CDR2 (germline): MNHEY, SMNVEV (reference sequence). The CDR3 runs 13 residues.

This clone was seen once. V usage is TRBV7-6 and J usage is TRBJ1-5, with D uncertain. The germline V gene encodes CDR1 SGHVS and CDR2 FNYEAQ. The CDR3 sequence is 13 residues long. Trimming left V 4 bases short and J 5 bases short, with 9 bases between. The CDR3 DNA sequence: TGTGCCAGCAGCTCTCAACCAGATCAGCCCCAGCATTTT. This sequence encodes CASSSQPDQPQHF.

V gene TRBV3-1 (or the pseudogene TRBV3-2) combines with J gene TRBJ2-7; 8 nucleotides align to TRBD1. Germline CDR1 LGHDT, CDR2 YNNKEL (reference sequence). Losses at the gene ends were 4 bases for V and 6 bases for J; bases not matched to a gene: 8. This CDR3 has 14 amino acids. This CDR3 is CASSPRQGIFEQYF. CDR3 in DNA: TGTGCCAGCAGCCCAAGACAGGGGATTTTCGAGCAGTACTTC.

The chain is built from TRBV6-4 and TRBJ1-1; D not certain. With 4 bases removed from V and 1 base from J, the gap between germline ends came to 7 bases. Per germline, CDR1 MRHNA and CDR2 SNTAGT. The length of the CDR3 is 13 residues. CDR3 coding DNA: TGTGCCAGCAGTGCATCGGGGAACACTGAAGCTTTCTTT. It is translated as CASSASGNTEAFF.

CDR3: CASGAGGREQFF. The CDR3 DNA sequence: TGTGCCAGCGGGGCGGGGGGGCGTGAGCAGTTCTTC. The V and J genes are TRBV28 and TRBJ2-1; TRBD2 matches 9 bases. This CDR3 has 12 residues. V lost 8 bases, J lost 9 bases, and 5 bases stayed unmatched. From germline, CDR1 is MDHEN and CDR2 SYDVKM.

This chain connects TRBV6-6 to TRBJ2-2; no definite D call. This CDR3 is 15 amino acids long. The ends were cut back, 5 bases at V and 8 bases at J, with 18 bases in the middle. The germline CDR1 and CDR2 sequences are MNHNY and SVGAGI (reference sequence). The CDR3 bases are TGTGCCAGCAGTCGGTACGAGTCAGCGTCGGGGGAGCTGTTTTTT. The encoded protein is CASSRYESASGELFF.

The rearrangement uses TRBV13 and TRBJ2-1; TRBD2 matches 8 bases. The V gene end was trimmed by 0 bases and the J gene end by 7 bases; junction bases not matched to a gene: 11. Germline CDR1 PRHDT, CDR2 FYEKMQ (reference sequence). The CDR3 loop spans 17 amino acids. CDR3 in amino acids: CASSLGRGPPGGNEQFF. CDR3 nucleotide sequence: TGTGCCAGCAGCTTAGGCCGTGGGCCCCCGGGAGGGAATGAGCAGTTCTTC.

The V call is TRBV4-1, the J call TRBJ2-4; D may be TRBD2 (6 bases). CDR3 length: 18 residues. Trimming cost V 0 bases and J 0 bases, with 15 bases left between them. Germline values: CDR1 MGHRA, CDR2 YSYEKL. The CDR3 loop reads CASSQERRDLIAKNIQYF. In DNA form, the CDR3 reads TGCGCCAGCAGCCAAGAGAGGCGGGACCTCATAGCCAAAAACATTCAGTACTTC.

V is TRBV7-9 and J is TRBJ2-5, with a possible D match to TRBD2 (5 bases). The CDR3 is 15 amino acids. V was shortened by 1 base and J by 5 bases, with 14 bases between the two germline ends. The germline gives CDR1 SEHNR, CDR2 FQNEAQ (reference sequence). The CDR3 loop reads CASSLGTLGMETQYF. CDR3 in DNA: TGTGCCAGCAGCTTAGGAACCCTCGGGATGGAGACCCAGTACTTC.

This clone was recorded once. The chain combines TRBV27 with TRBJ1-6, with D possibly matching TRBD1 (6 bases). Germline CDR1 is MNHEY and CDR2 is SMNVEV (reference sequence). Trimming left V 8 bases short and J 12 bases short, with 20 bases between. CDR3 size: 14 residues. CDR3 amino acids: CASGLQDQGRPLHF. Written as DNA, the CDR3 is TGTGCCAGCGGACTTCAGGACCAGGGGCGACCCCTCCACTTT.

CDR3 bases: TGTGCCAGCAACCGAGAACCGAACACTGAAGCTTTCTTT. It codes for CASNREPNTEAFF. The chain is built from TRBV2 and TRBJ1-1; D is ambiguous. The CDR3 totals 13 residues. Germline lookup yields CDR1 SNHLY and CDR2 FYNNEI. V shed 7 bases and J shed 1 base, with 10 bases lying between them.

The chain links TRBV7-9 to TRBJ1-1; D unresolved. There are 11 residues in the CDR3. In germline, CDR1 is SEHNR, CDR2 FQNEAQ (reference sequence). V was shortened by 3 bases and J by 11 bases, with 10 bases between the two germline ends. Here the CDR3 reads CASSFLADAFF. The CDR3 nucleotides are TGTGCCAGCAGCTTTTTAGCCGATGCTTTCTTT.

This chain links TRBV14 with TRBJ1-3, with TRBD1 as a possible D gene (5 bases). The CDR3 covers 15 residues. In germline, CDR1 is SGHDN, CDR2 FVKESK. V lost 0 bases, J lost 5 bases, and 11 bases lay in between. The CDR3 spells CASSQDHDRRNTIYF. DNA of the CDR3: TGTGCCAGCAGCCAAGATCACGACAGACGAAACACCATATATTTT.

CDR3 in amino acids: CASSSDRGWGYTF. CDR3 bases: TGTGCCAGCAGCTCGGACAGGGGCTGGGGCTACACCTTC. The chain uses TRBV5-6 and TRBJ1-2; 9 bases map to TRBD1. The germline gives CDR1 SGHDT, CDR2 YYEEEE. CDR3 size: 13 residues. Trimming took 3 bases from V and 8 from J; bases not matched to a gene: 5.

The rearrangement joins TRBV19 to TRBJ2-3, with D tentatively TRBD2 (5 bases). The CDR3 sequence is 16 residues long. Deletions cut 1 base from V and 0 bases from J, with 11 bases between. Looked up from germline, CDR1 is LNHDA and CDR2 is SQIVND (reference sequence). This CDR3 reads CASSIATGRSTDTQYF. The CDR3 nucleotides are TGTGCCAGTAGTATAGCTACGGGGAGAAGCACAGATACGCAGTATTTT.

J is TRBJ2-7 and V is TRBV3-1 (or the pseudogene TRBV3-2); 10 nucleotides line up with TRBD2. CDR1 LGHDT and CDR2 YNNKEL come from the germline V gene (reference sequence). The CDR3 covers 15 residues. V was clipped by 4 bases and J by 2 bases; unmatched bases: 5. DNA for the CDR3: TGTGCCAGCAGCCCTTTAGCGGGGGGCCCCTACGAGCAGTACTTC. Its translation: CASSPLAGGPYEQYF.

This rearrangement joins TRBV7-6 to TRBJ2-3; no clear D gene. Germline CDR1 and CDR2: SGHVS and FNYEAQ. Trimming took 0 bases from V and 6 from J, leaving 16 bases between them. The length of the CDR3 is 16 residues. The CDR3 spells CASSLALTPVRDTQYF. The CDR3 nucleotides are TGTGCCAGCAGCTTAGCGCTTACCCCCGTGCGGGATACGCAGTATTTT.

The chain carries TRBV7-9 and TRBJ1-4; TRBD1 agrees at 9 bases. Germline values: CDR1 SEHNR, CDR2 FQNEAQ (reference sequence). J gave up 6 bases and V 4 bases, and 6 bases lay outside the gene matches. The CDR3 is 15 residues long. CDR3 in amino acids: CASSSSQGAYEKLFF. DNA for the CDR3: TGTGCCAGCAGCTCCTCACAGGGGGCGTATGAAAAACTGTTTTTT.

The chain recombines TRBV5-4 with TRBJ2-7; weak D call: TRBD1 (8 bases). The CDR3 contains 16 residues. The germline V gene encodes CDR1 SGHNT and CDR2 YYREEE (reference sequence). The ends were cut back, 4 bases at V and 2 bases at J, with 19 bases in the middle. CDR3 residues: CASSGGGGQGAYEQYV. The CDR3 region has the DNA TGTGCCAGCAGCGGGGGGGGCGGACAGGGTGCCTACGAGCAGTACGTC.

The rearrangement links TRBV4-2 to TRBJ2-3; the D gene is possibly TRBD2 (7 bases). V was shortened by 1 base and J by 6 bases, with 17 bases between the two germline ends. Germline lookup yields CDR1 LGHNA and CDR2 YNFKEQ. The CDR3 has 16 amino acids. The CDR3 protein is CASSQGGGLFRDTQYF. Written as DNA, the CDR3 is TGTGCCAGCAGCCAAGGGGGGGGGCTATTCAGGGATACGCAGTATTTT.

The V and J genes are TRBV9 and TRBJ2-6; D perhaps matches TRBD1 (5 bases). With 4 bases removed from V and 3 bases from J, the gap between germline ends came to 11 bases. CDR3 size: 15 residues. CDR1 SGDLS and CDR2 YYNGEE come from the germline V gene. CDR3 sequence reads: CASSPQGRGANVLTF. The CDR3 coding sequence is TGTGCCAGCAGCCCTCAGGGCCGTGGGGCCAACGTCCTGACTTTC.

The chain couples TRBV18 to TRBJ2-3; a possible D gene is TRBD2 (6 bases). CDR3 length equals 14 residues. Per the germline V gene, CDR1 is KGHSH and CDR2 is LQKENI. Trimming left V 3 bases short and J 6 bases short, with 13 bases between. The CDR3 protein is CASSPGRGHDTQYF. The DNA of the CDR3 is TGTGCCAGCTCACCGGGGCGGGGTCATGATACGCAGTATTTT. Together with reference TRBV18 and TRBJ2-3, the CDR3 gives the full variable domain: NAGVMQNPRHLVRRRGQEARLRCSPMKGHSHVYWYRQLPEEGLKFMVYLQKENIIDESGMPKERFSAEFPKEGPSILRIQQVVRGDSAAYFCASSPGRGHDTQYFGPGTRLTVL.

The rearrangement links TRBV7-9 to TRBJ1-1, with 8 nucleotides matching TRBD1. Germline CDR1 is SEHNR and CDR2 is FQNEAQ (reference sequence). The CDR3 is 13 residues long. The V segment lost 5 bases and the J segment 10 bases; nucleotides outside the gene matches: 9. The CDR3 DNA reads TGTGCCAGCAGCAAACAGGGGGGTCCGGGAGCTTTCTTT. Translated: CASSKQGGPGAFF.

The CDR3 here is CASSSRQGTGQPQHF. The CDR3 DNA sequence: TGTGCCAGCAGTTCCCGACAGGGGACCGGTCAGCCCCAGCATTTT. The chain employs TRBV27 and TRBJ1-5, with 8 bases that match TRBD1. J lost 6 bases, V lost 4 bases, and 8 bases had no gene match. This CDR3 spans 15 amino acids. Germline V gene data show CDR1 as MNHEY and CDR2 as SMNVEV (reference sequence).

V and J are TRBV5-4 and TRBJ2-1; D not certain. The CDR3 length is 15 residues. V was shortened by 2 bases and J by 5 bases, with 14 bases between the two germline ends. CDR1 and CDR2 (germline): SGHNT, YYREEE (reference sequence). CDR3 loop: CASSLEVTPDNEQFF. CDR3 DNA: TGTGCCAGCAGCTTAGAGGTGACTCCCGACAATGAGCAGTTCTTC. The full variable domain, rest sourced from reference TRBV5-4 and TRBJ2-1, is ETGVTQSPTHLIKTRGQQVTLRCSSQSGHNTVSWYQQALGQGPQFIFQYYREEENGRGNFPPRFSGLQFPNYSSELNVNALELDDSALYLCASSLEVTPDNEQFFGPGTRLTVL.